Below are 11 T cell receptor beta chains sequenced from a single sample in a study of blood T cell repertoires in COVID-19. The assay was immunoSEQ multiplex PCR, and TCRdb's table has in-frame clones only and misses some. The table shows about 80,000 clones, with around 84% occurring only once. The sample taken for sequencing was peripheral blood. All receptors derive from a woman aged 70-85 years with acute or convalescent COVID-19.

V and J are TRBV3-1 (or the pseudogene TRBV3-2) and TRBJ1-3, with D perhaps TRBD1 (5 bases). V was cut by 4 bases and J by 4 bases, with 8 bases left in between. This CDR3 spans 13 amino acids. Germline loops: CDR1 LGHDT, CDR2 YNNKEL (reference sequence). In nucleotides, the CDR3 is TGTGCCAGCAGCCCAGGGTCAGGAAACACCATATATTTT. Translation: CASSPGSGNTIYF.

The V and J genes are TRBV7-9 and TRBJ1-1; the match to TRBD1 covers 7 bases. The V gene's germline CDR1 is SEHNR and CDR2 FQNEAQ (reference sequence). The ends lost 5 bases at V and 6 bases at J; junction bases unmatched: 12. This CDR3 comprises 15 residues. The CDR3 spells CASSEQGGPYAEAFF. In DNA form, the CDR3 reads TGTGCCAGCAGCGAGCAGGGGGGCCCTTATGCTGAAGCTTTCTTT.

The gene calls are TRBV29-1 and TRBJ2-7, with a weak D call TRBD2 (5 bases). Trimming removed 6 bases at V and 2 bases at J, with 14 bases between. This CDR3 contains 13 residues. CDR1 SQVTM and CDR2 ANQGSEA come from the germline V gene. The CDR3 loop reads CSVAEGLPYEQYF. Here the CDR3 DNA reads TGCAGCGTCGCCGAGGGTCTACCCTACGAGCAGTACTTC.

This sequence joins TRBV5-1 and TRBJ2-3; D might be TRBD2 (6 bases). V was trimmed by 0 bases and J by 0 bases, leaving 11 bases between them. The CDR3 spans 16 residues. Germline lookup yields CDR1 SGHRS and CDR2 YFSETQ. The CDR3 loop is CASSLGGGLSTDTQYF. CDR3 DNA sequence: TGCGCCAGCAGCTTGGGGGGAGGCCTAAGCACAGATACGCAGTATTTT.

This clone was observed once. The genes are TRBV24-1 and TRBJ1-5; TRBD1 agrees at 7 bases. Germline CDR1 KGHDR, CDR2 SFDVKD. J lost 4 bases, V lost 4 bases, and 9 bases had no gene match. The CDR3 runs 16 residues. CDR3 in amino acids: CATSDSDRVGNQPQHF. In nucleotides, the CDR3 is TGTGCCACCAGTGACAGTGACAGGGTAGGGAATCAGCCCCAGCATTTT.

V usage is TRBV5-1 and J usage is TRBJ1-1, with a possible D match to TRBD1 (6 bases). The CDR3 spans 16 residues. Germline V lookup: CDR1 SGHRS, CDR2 YFSETQ. V shed 4 bases and J shed 0 bases, with 16 bases lying between them. The CDR3 region has the DNA TGCGCCAGCAGCAGAACGACCGGGACATTGAACACTGAAGCTTTCTTT. Its translation: CASSRTTGTLNTEAFF. Full variable domain (outside the CDR3, taken from reference TRBV5-1 and TRBJ1-1): KAGVTQTPRYLIKTRGQQVTLSCSPISGHRSVSWYQQTPGQGLQFLFEYFSETQRNKGNFPGRFSGRQFSNSRSEMNVSTLELGDSALYLCASSRTTGTLNTEAFFGQGTRLTVV.

The chain links TRBV18 to TRBJ1-5; 8 bases are a match to TRBD1. This CDR3 spans 15 amino acids. V lost 5 bases, J lost 4 bases, and 7 bases stayed unmatched. Germline assignment: CDR1 KGHSH and CDR2 LQKENI. Written as DNA, the CDR3 is TGTGCCAGCTCAAAAGGGACAGGAGAAAATCAGCCCCAGCATTTT. Residues: CASSKGTGENQPQHF.

The chain links TRBV28 to TRBJ2-6; TRBD1 is a possible D gene (5 bases). The CDR3 is 18 residues long. Germline assignment: CDR1 MDHEN and CDR2 SYDVKM. Trimming removed 3 bases from V and 1 base from J, with 16 bases in between. CDR3 in DNA: TGTGCCAGCAGTTTTCGGGTAGGGGTTCGTTCTGGGGCCAACGTCCTGACTTTC. Its protein product is CASSFRVGVRSGANVLTF.

V is TRBV28 and J is TRBJ1-4; 8 nucleotides match TRBD1. Germline loops: CDR1 MDHEN, CDR2 SYDVKM. This CDR3 comprises 16 residues. J gave up 3 bases and V 2 bases, and 5 bases lay outside the gene matches. CDR3 nucleotides: TGTGCCAGCAGTTTAACCCCGGACAGGGCTAATGAAAAACTGTTTTTT. Translated, it gives CASSLTPDRANEKLFF.

The chain joins TRBV9 to TRBJ2-5; the D gene is possibly TRBD1 (6 bases). The germline V gene has CDR1 SGDLS and CDR2 YYNGEE. CDR3 length equals 17 residues. V lost 5 bases to trimming and J lost 1 base, with 21 bases between them. CDR3 protein: CASSVGPYTGRQETQYF. CDR3 bases: TGTGCCAGCAGTGTCGGCCCCTATACAGGGCGCCAAGAGACCCAGTACTTC.

The V gene is TRBV24-1, the J gene TRBJ2-4; the D is unclear. Trimming shortened V by 2 bases and J by 8 bases, and 9 bases separated the two germline ends. This CDR3 spans 13 amino acids. The V gene's germline CDR1 is KGHDR and CDR2 SFDVKD. The CDR3 loop is CATSDWNGDIQYF. The CDR3 nucleotides are TGTGCCACCAGTGATTGGAACGGAGACATTCAGTACTTC.